This TCR beta chain is drawn from a study of blood T cell repertoires in COVID-19. Overall study context: Researchers got acute and convalescent COVID-19 samples from the United States, Italy and Spain.

The CDR3 loop spans 16 amino acids. V was trimmed by 2 bases and J by 5 bases, leaving 18 bases between them. Per germline, CDR1 SGHVS and CDR2 FQNEAQ. As originally analysed: Reference gene primer amplification in the assay estimated nucleated cell counts. Method: immunoSEQ multiplex PCR; TCRdb's copy keeps in-frame clones and lacks some. Clone size and V and J calls were adopted from that table, with D and trimming inferred from the DNA. The sample has some 200,000 clones, about four fifths seen once; the top ten hold 9.5% to 12%. The TCR comes from a woman aged 35 to 49 with COVID-19, enrolled during active disease. Source material: peripheral blood. This chain uses TRBV7-8 with TRBJ1-1; D remains unclear. Written as DNA, the CDR3 is TGTGCCAGCAGCTTACTTCCGGGGATTACAGAGACTGAAGCTTTCTTT. It encodes CASSLLPGITETEAFF.